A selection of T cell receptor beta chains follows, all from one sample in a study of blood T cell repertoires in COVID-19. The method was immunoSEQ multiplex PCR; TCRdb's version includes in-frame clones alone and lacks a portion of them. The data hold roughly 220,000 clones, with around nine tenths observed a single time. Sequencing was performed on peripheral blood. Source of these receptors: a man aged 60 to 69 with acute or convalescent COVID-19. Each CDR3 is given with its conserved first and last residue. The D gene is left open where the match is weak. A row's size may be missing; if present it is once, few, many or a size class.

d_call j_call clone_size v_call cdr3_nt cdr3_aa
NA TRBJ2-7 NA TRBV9 TGTGCCAGCAGCATGCGACAGGGGAGGGCCGAGCAGTACTTC CASSMRQGRAEQYF
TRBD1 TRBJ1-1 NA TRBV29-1 TGCAGCGGGGACAGGGGAGTTGGGGAAACTGAAGCTTTCTTT CSGDRGVGETEAFF
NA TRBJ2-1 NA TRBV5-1 TGCGCCAGCAGCTTTGGGCAGCGGACGGCGGGTGAGCAGTTCTTC CASSFGQRTAGEQFF
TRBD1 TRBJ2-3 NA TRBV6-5 TGTGCCAGCAGTTACCGGACAGGCGGCACAGATACGCAGTATTTT CASSYRTGGTDTQYF
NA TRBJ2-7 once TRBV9 TGTGCCAGCAGCGTAGAGGTTAGCGGATCCCCCTACGAGCAGTACTTC CASSVEVSGSPYEQYF
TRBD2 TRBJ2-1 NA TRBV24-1 TGTGCCACCAGTGCCTTAGGGACTAGCGGGGGCGCCTACAATGAGCAGTTCTTC CATSALGTSGGAYNEQFF
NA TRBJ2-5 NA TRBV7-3 TGTGCCAGCAGGTCCACTCCCAGAGCGGAAGAGACCCAGTACTTC CASRSTPRAEETQYF
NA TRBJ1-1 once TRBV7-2 TGTGCCAGCAGCCGGACAGTGAACACTGAAGCTTTCTTT CASSRTVNTEAFF
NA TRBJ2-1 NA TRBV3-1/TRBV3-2 TGTGCCAGCAGCCAAGAGAGGGAGCTAAGTCCCTACAATGAGCAGTTCTTC CASSQERELSPYNEQFF
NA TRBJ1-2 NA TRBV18 TGTGCCAGCTCACCAGAATTGACAGATTACTATGGCTACACCTTC CASSPELTDYYGYTF
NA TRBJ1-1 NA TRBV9 TGTGCCAGCAGCGTAGGGGCAGGGATGAACACTGAAGCTTTCTTT CASSVGAGMNTEAFF
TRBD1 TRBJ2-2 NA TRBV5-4 TGTGCCAGCAGCTTGCGGGGGGGAGACAGGGGGCGGAACACCGGGGAGCTGTTTTTT CASSLRGGDRGRNTGELFF
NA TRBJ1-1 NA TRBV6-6 TGTGCCAGCAGGGATAGGGGGGGAAACACTGAAGCTTTCTTT CASRDRGGNTEAFF
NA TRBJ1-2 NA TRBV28 TGTGCCAGCAGTTTAATGGGGGGGACCTATGGCTACACCTTC CASSLMGGTYGYTF
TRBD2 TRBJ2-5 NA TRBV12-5 TGTGCTAGTGGTTTGGACAGCGGGGTGGGGACCCAGTACTTC CASGLDSGVGTQYF
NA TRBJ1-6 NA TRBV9 TGTGCCAGCAGCGCCCAGGTGGGCAATTCACCCCTCCACTTT CASSAQVGNSPLHF
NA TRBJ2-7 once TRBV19 TGTGCCAGTAGTATAGGGTGGGGGGATCCCTCCTACGAGCAGTACTTC CASSIGWGDPSYEQYF
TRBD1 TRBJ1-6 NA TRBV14 TGTGCCAGCAGCCAAGTCCACAGGGGGTCGCATTCACCCCTCCACTTT CASSQVHRGSHSPLHF
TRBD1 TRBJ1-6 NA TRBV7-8 TGTGCCAGCAGCCGACAGGGAGGCTCCTATAATTCACCCCTCCACTTT CASSRQGGSYNSPLHF
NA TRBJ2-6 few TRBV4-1 TGCGCCAGCAGCCTGACCTCGGGGTCTGGGGCCAACGTCCTGACTTTC CASSLTSGSGANVLTF